This TCR beta chain was obtained from a study of CD8 T cells in Susac syndrome. The V gene lost 7 bases and the J gene lost 5 bases, with 20 bases spanning the gap. In germline, CDR1 is SQVTM, CDR2 ANQGSEA. This CDR3 contains 14 residues. 0.5 to 1 ug RNA was reverse transcribed with random hexamers. MiXCR was run by TCRdb on the immunoSEQ multiplex PCR reads, yielding one entry per CDR3 protein. Seen here are around 300,000 distinct CDR3 sequences, about 89% observed once, and the top ten hold 0.18%. The chain joins TRBV29-1 to TRBJ2-5; D may be TRBD2 (5 bases). The sequence was obtained from a human donor with multiple sclerosis. Sequenced sample: CD8+ T cells from PBMCs. This CDR3 is CSALLAEPGETQYF. The CDR3 nucleotides are TGCAGCGCCCTACTTGCGGAGCCGGGGGAGACCCAGTACTTC.